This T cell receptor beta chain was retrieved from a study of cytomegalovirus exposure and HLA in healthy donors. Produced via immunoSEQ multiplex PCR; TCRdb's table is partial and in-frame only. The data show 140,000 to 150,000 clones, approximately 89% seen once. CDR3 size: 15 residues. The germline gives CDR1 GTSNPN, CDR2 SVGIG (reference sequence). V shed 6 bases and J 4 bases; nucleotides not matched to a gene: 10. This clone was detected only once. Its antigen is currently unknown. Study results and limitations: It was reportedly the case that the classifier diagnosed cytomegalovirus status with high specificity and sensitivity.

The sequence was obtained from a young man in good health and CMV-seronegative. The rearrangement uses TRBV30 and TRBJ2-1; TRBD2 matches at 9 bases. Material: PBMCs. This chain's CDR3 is CACSLGLASYNEQFF. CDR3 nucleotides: TGTGCCTGTTCCCTCGGACTAGCGAGTTACAATGAGCAGTTCTTC.